A selection of T cell receptor beta chains follows, all from one sample in a study of blood T cell repertoires in COVID-19. Sequenced by immunoSEQ multiplex PCR; TCRdb stores in-frame clones only, minus some. The table lists some 150,000 clones, approximately 86% of them singletons. Sequencing input: PBMCs or T cells enriched from blood (not recorded which). The source is a woman aged 40 to 50 who had recovered from COVID-19. Each CDR3 is given with its conserved first and last residue. D genes are given only for firm matches.

cdr3_aa v_call d_call
CASSEGLAVNEQFF TRBV6-1 TRBD2
CASSESGGSNTGELFF TRBV9 TRBD2
CASSPGTPKETQYF TRBV3-1/TRBV3-2 NA
CASSRSGTSGYTDTQYF TRBV3-1/TRBV3-2 TRBD2
CASSFAWDRGAETQYF TRBV5-5 TRBD1
CASSCRQGKDQPQHF TRBV10-1 TRBD1
CASSLAPLGRGANVLTF TRBV7-2 NA
CASSLTLLTGFGEQFF TRBV7-3 TRBD1
CASSLGQGVGQPQHF TRBV7-8 TRBD1
CASSPTGGSNQPQHF TRBV18 TRBD1
CASSLGSSFSGANVLTF TRBV5-4 NA
CASSIQGWDEQFF TRBV6-5 TRBD1
CASSLEIPDRALIGGYTF TRBV7-7 TRBD1
CASSVGGYSPLHF TRBV28 NA
CASSELDTIYF TRBV25-1 NA
CASSEAIGRGVSSYEQYF TRBV2 TRBD2
CASSWAGLAGMQFF TRBV5-6 TRBD2
CASSRDRGQYEQYF TRBV5-1 TRBD1
CAWRGRNTEAFF TRBV30 NA
CSVVGRGGEKLFF TRBV29-1 NA
CASSITPPTYNEQFF TRBV27 NA
CASSITPGPQHF TRBV19 NA
CASSIEARSGTYNEQFF TRBV19 TRBD2
CSVGMGGEKLFF TRBV29-1 NA
CASSQELGALNQPQHF TRBV4-1 NA
CASSQPRDRDNEQFF TRBV4-1 TRBD1
CASSAPGLETQYF TRBV4-1 NA
CASRMTGGKVQPQHF TRBV10-1 TRBD1
CASSQTSGAQQPQHF TRBV3-1/TRBV3-2 NA
CSASLQTGGGYTF TRBV20-1 TRBD1
CASSYSNRGVTGYTF TRBV6-5 NA
CASSTRLAGEETQYF TRBV13 TRBD2
CASSHSRTGDYEQYF TRBV23-1 TRBD1
CASRGLGNTEAFF TRBV3-1/TRBV3-2 NA
CASSQDPDRSGYTF TRBV4-1 NA
CASSARAGWQETQYF TRBV9 NA
CASSQARGEKLFF TRBV4-1 NA
CASSLAPGGAYGYTF TRBV7-9 NA
CASSQPGQKPYEQYF TRBV4-1 TRBD1
CASGRQGAWETQYF TRBV10-2 TRBD1
CASRGFTSVAYEQYF TRBV11-2 TRBD2
CASSLVQGLNSPLHF TRBV7-6 NA
CASSVGQGDSPLHF TRBV9 NA
CAWSVSNEKLFF TRBV30 NA
CASSSNPGTEAFF TRBV11-2 NA
CASSKLAGGPDEQFF TRBV7-9 TRBD2
CASSLLTGGDGYTF TRBV5-1 TRBD1
CASSIMGGKWTSGANVLTF TRBV9 NA
CASSLEGGATYEQYF TRBV7-6 NA
CASSQDRTLPGELFF TRBV3-1/TRBV3-2 TRBD1
CASSYVGQSYGYTF TRBV6-5 NA